The next 32 T cell receptor beta chains were all read from a single sample in a study of identical twins. TCRdb ran MiXCR on the 5' RACE reads and lists one entry per CDR3 protein. The sample has 350,000 to 450,000 distinct CDR3 sequences, roughly 20% seen once. Sequences were obtained from naive T cells sorted from blood. These receptors were taken from a man over 45 in good health.

This clonotype was counted many times. The V gene is TRBV29-1, the J gene TRBJ2-1; D could derive from TRBD1 or TRBD2 (6 bases each). The germline gives CDR1 SQVTM, CDR2 ANQGSEA. V gave up 3 bases and J gave up 9 bases, with 15 bases separating them. The CDR3 totals 13 residues. CDR3: CSVDGRGVGEQFF. The CDR3 DNA is TGCAGCGTTGACGGTAGGGGGGTCGGTGAGCAGTTCTTC.

There are many counts of this clonotype. This chain connects TRBV19 to TRBJ2-1, with TRBD2 as a possible D gene (5 bases). The V gene's germline CDR1 is LNHDA and CDR2 SQIVND (reference sequence). Trimming pared 5 bases from V and 10 bases from J, leaving 15 bases between. The CDR3 consists of 13 residues. CDR3 protein: CASSATLAWEQFF. The CDR3 DNA is TGTGCCAGTAGTGCTACTCTAGCATGGGAGCAGTTCTTC.

This chain links TRBV29-1 with TRBJ2-7, with TRBD1 matching over 9 bases. The V and J ends lost 2 bases and 4 bases, in that order; junction bases with no gene match: 9. Germline V gene data show CDR1 as SQVTM and CDR2 as ANQGSEA. The length of the CDR3 is 15 residues. CDR3 protein: CSVESTGQGDYEQYF. CDR3 sequence (DNA): TGCAGCGTTGAATCAACGGGACAGGGAGATTACGAGCAGTACTTC.

There are many counts of this clonotype. The chain uses TRBV29-1 and TRBJ1-1; 9 bases are shared with TRBD1. Germline CDR1 SQVTM, CDR2 ANQGSEA. The length of the CDR3 is 15 residues. V lost 0 bases to trimming and J lost 5 bases; unmatched junction nucleotides: 7. The CDR3 DNA is TGCAGCGTTGAAGAAGTGGGGACAGGGATGACTGAAGCTTTCTTT. Protein sequence: CSVEEVGTGMTEAFF. The complete variable domain, with remaining parts taken from reference TRBV29-1 and TRBJ1-1, reads SAVISQKPSRDICQRGTSLTIQCQVDSQVTMMFWYRQQPGQSLTLIATANQGSEATYESGFVIDKFPISRPNLTFSTLTVSNMSPEDSSIYLCSVEEVGTGMTEAFFGQGTRLTVV.

This clonotype turned up a few times. V and J are TRBV20-1 and TRBJ1-1; D remains unclear. There are 12 residues in the CDR3. Trimming stripped 3 bases from V and 6 bases from J, with 11 bases between. CDR1 and CDR2 (germline): DFQATT, SNEGSKA (reference sequence). The CDR3 region is CSASDGSAEAFF. The CDR3 DNA reads TGCAGTGCTAGCGACGGTAGCGCTGAAGCTTTCTTT.

This chain connects TRBV7-3 to TRBJ1-6; no reliable D call. Germline CDR1 is SGHTA and CDR2 is FQGTGA. The CDR3 consists of 15 residues. V was pared by 5 bases and J by 5 bases, with 13 bases between. The CDR3 is CASSEAGFHNSPLHF. The CDR3 DNA is TGTGCCAGCAGCGAAGCCGGGTTTCATAATTCACCCCTCCACTTT.

Many counts were recorded for this clonotype. The CDR3 nucleotides are TGTGCCATCAGTGAATCGGGAGGCGAGGAAAAACTGTTTTTT. Protein product: CAISESGGEEKLFF. The rearrangement joins TRBV10-3 to TRBJ1-4; D not certain. CDR3 size: 14 residues. The germline gives CDR1 ENHRY, CDR2 SYGVKD. The V end lost 3 bases, the J end lost 8 bases, and 13 bases lay between the germline ends.

This clonotype was counted only a few times. V gene TRBV20-1 combines with J gene TRBJ1-6; D is possibly TRBD1 (5 bases). This CDR3 spans 15 amino acids. Germline-derived CDR1 and CDR2 are DFQATT and SNEGSKA (reference sequence). Trimming shortened V by 3 bases and J by 6 bases, and 15 bases separated the two germline ends. The chain's CDR3 is CSASQQDRANSPLHF. In DNA, the CDR3 is TGCAGTGCTAGCCAACAGGATAGGGCTAATTCACCCCTCCACTTT.

The chain combines TRBV7-9 with TRBJ1-1; possibly TRBD1 for D (6 bases). Per germline, CDR1 SEHNR and CDR2 FQNEAQ (reference sequence). CDR3 size: 16 residues. The ends were cut back, 6 bases at V and 10 bases at J, with 27 bases in the middle. The DNA for the CDR3 is TGTGCCAGCAGTCCCCCGGGGAGAGGGGGGGCTTTCGGAGCTTTCTTT. Amino acid sequence: CASSPPGRGGAFGAFF.

This clonotype was found a few times. This chain links TRBV9 with TRBJ2-3; TRBD1 is a possible D gene (6 bases). CDR3 length equals 16 residues. The germline CDR1 and CDR2 sequences are SGDLS and YYNGEE. Between the trimmed V and J ends, which lost 2 bases and 4 bases, there was a span of 17 bases. CDR3 nucleotide sequence: TGTGCCAGCAGCGTGACAGACAGGCAGGGTGCAGATACGCAGTATTTT. It encodes CASSVTDRQGADTQYF. The full variable domain, with the rest looked up from reference TRBV9 and TRBJ2-3, is DSGVTQTPKHLITATGQRVTLRCSPRSGDLSVYWYQQSLDQGLQFLIQYYNGEERAKGNILERFSAQQFPDLHSELNLSSLELGDSALYFCASSVTDRQGADTQYFGPGTRLTVL.

Many counts were recorded for this clonotype. CDR3 bases: TGCAGCGCCGGGACAGGGGGCTCGGGGGAGCTGTTTTTT. Translating gives CSAGTGGSGELFF. This chain links TRBV29-1 with TRBJ2-2, with TRBD1 matching 12 bases. The CDR3 has 13 residues. The J segment lost 8 bases and the V segment lost 7 bases, leaving 5 bases of the junction unmatched. Germline values: CDR1 SQVTM, CDR2 ANQGSEA.

This clonotype was recorded a few times. This chain uses TRBV5-5 with TRBJ1-5, with 7 bases fitting TRBD1. V lost 4 bases and J lost 9; bases outside the gene matches: 7. The CDR3 is 13 residues long. Germline V gives CDR1 SGHKS, CDR2 YYEKEE (reference sequence). The CDR3 bases are TGTGCCAGCAGCAGAACAGGGGCCGGGCCCCAGCATTTT. Protein: CASSRTGAGPQHF.

The sample holds many counts of this clonotype. The rearrangement links TRBV7-8 to TRBJ2-7; D perhaps matches TRBD2 (5 bases). V was pared by 4 bases and J by 3 bases, with 13 bases between. Looked up from germline, CDR1 is SGHVS and CDR2 is FQNEAQ. The length of the CDR3 is 14 residues. This CDR3 reads CASSSFGEHYEQYF. CDR3 coding DNA: TGTGCCAGCAGCTCATTCGGGGAACACTACGAGCAGTACTTC.

This clonotype was detected ten times or more. This chain uses TRBV7-9 with TRBJ2-3, with 9 positions matching TRBD2. The CDR3 totals 17 residues. Losses at the gene ends were 0 bases for V and 8 bases for J; bases not matched to a gene: 12. The germline V gene has CDR1 SEHNR and CDR2 FQNEAQ (reference sequence). The CDR3 nucleotides are TGTGCCAGCAGCTTAGCCCGCGGGGGGGCCCTGGGAGTTACGCAGTATTTT. This codes for CASSLARGGALGVTQYF.

This clonotype was observed a few times. V is TRBV20-1 and J is TRBJ2-1; 14 positions agree with TRBD2. CDR3 length equals 14 residues. V was pared by 3 bases and J by 10 bases, with 5 bases of the junction left unmatched. CDR1 and CDR2 from the germline V gene are DFQATT and SNEGSKA (reference sequence). The chain's CDR3 is CSASQGLAGVEQFF. CDR3 DNA: TGCAGTGCTAGTCAGGGACTAGCGGGAGTCGAGCAGTTCTTC.

This clonotype has more than one count but fewer than ten. The V and J genes are TRBV5-6 and TRBJ2-2; weak D call: TRBD2 (6 bases). The length of the CDR3 is 17 residues. Germline CDR1 is SGHDT and CDR2 is YYEEEE. V was trimmed by 2 bases and J by 1 base, leaving 15 bases between them. The CDR3 nucleotides are TGTGCCAGCAGCTTTAGGGGCGCCGGGAGGAACACCGGGGAGCTGTTTTTT. This sequence encodes CASSFRGAGRNTGELFF.

This clonotype was seen repeatedly, ten times or more. This sequence joins TRBV5-1 and TRBJ2-1; 7 bases fit TRBD1. With V trimmed by 1 base and J by 0 bases, 16 bases remained unmatched. The CDR3 is made up of 20 amino acids. Germline V gene sequence: CDR1 SGHRS, CDR2 YFSETQ. The CDR3 DNA reads as TGCGCCAGCAGCTTGCACCCCACAGGGGAAGAACCCAACTCCTACAATGAGCAGTTCTTC. Its protein product is CASSLHPTGEEPNSYNEQFF.

This rearrangement joins TRBV4-2 to TRBJ1-1; 7 nucleotides match TRBD1. Germline CDR1 and CDR2: LGHNA and YNFKEQ. J lost 6 bases, V lost 2 bases, and 6 bases had no gene match. This CDR3 contains 14 residues. The CDR3 nucleotides read TGTGCCAGCAGCCAATACCCAGGGGGTCCTGAAGCTTTCTTT. It encodes CASSQYPGGPEAFF.

The chain combines TRBV11-2 with TRBJ2-7; a possible D gene is TRBD1 (6 bases). The CDR3 spans 13 residues. CDR1 is SGHAT, CDR2 FQNNGV, per germline. Trimming shortened V by 6 bases and J by 3 bases, and 12 bases separated the two germline ends. CDR3 in amino acids: CASRLGQFYEQYF. DNA of the CDR3: TGTGCCAGCAGATTGGGACAATTCTACGAGCAGTACTTC. Drawing the rest from reference TRBV11-2 and TRBJ2-7, the complete variable domain is EAGVAQSPRYKIIEKRQSVAFWCNPISGHATLYWYQQILGQGPKLLIQFQNNGVVDDSQLPKDRFSAERLKGVDSTLKIQPAKLEDSAVYLCASRLGQFYEQYFGPGTRLTVT.

This chain uses TRBV4-3 with TRBJ2-7; perhaps D is TRBD1 or TRBD2 (6 bases each). The V gene's germline CDR1 is LGHNA and CDR2 YSLEER. The CDR3 length is 16 residues. V lost 4 bases and J 4 bases, leaving 20 bases between the germline ends. The CDR3 here is CASSLVWGAVLYEQYF. CDR3 nucleotide sequence: TGCGCCAGCAGCCTGGTTTGGGGGGCCGTCCTGTACGAGCAGTACTTC.

This clonotype showed up just a few times. The rearrangement uses TRBV30 and TRBJ2-2, with D unresolved. This CDR3 comprises 11 residues. The V gene lost 7 bases and the J gene lost 6 bases, with 9 bases spanning the gap. Germline V CDR1 and CDR2: GTSNPN, SVGIG (reference sequence). DNA for the CDR3: TGTGCCTACGGTAGCCCCGGGGAGCTGTTTTTT. Protein product: CAYGSPGELFF.

The genes are TRBV20-1 and TRBJ1-2, with a weak D call TRBD1 (6 bases). Trimming pared 6 bases from V and 5 bases from J, leaving 13 bases between. Per the germline V gene, CDR1 is DFQATT and CDR2 is SNEGSKA (reference sequence). The CDR3 extends over 12 amino acids. The CDR3 DNA sequence: TGCAGTGCCCAGAGGGGGAGTTATGGCTACACCTTC. Translating it yields CSAQRGSYGYTF.

This clonotype was seen repeatedly, ten times or more. V usage is TRBV14 and J usage is TRBJ2-1; TRBD2 aligns across 14 bases. This CDR3 region has 15 residues. Germline CDR1 reads SGHDN; CDR2 reads FVKESK. With 4 bases clipped from V and 8 bases from J, the junction kept 4 bases outside the gene matches. The CDR3 bases are TGTGCCAGCAGCCCGGGACTAGCGGGAGACGATGAGCAGTTCTTC. Its protein product is CASSPGLAGDDEQFF.

This clonotype was observed a few times. The gene calls are TRBV6-1 and TRBJ2-5, with 8 positions matching TRBD1. The CDR3 has 14 residues. The germline gives CDR1 MNHNS, CDR2 SASEGT. Trimming took 10 bases from V and 5 from J; bases not matched to a gene: 12. CDR3 protein: CATGGQARWETQYF. The CDR3, as DNA: TGTGCCACTGGGGGACAGGCCAGGTGGGAGACCCAGTACTTC.

The rearrangement uses TRBV6-1 and TRBJ1-1; TRBD1 is a possible D gene (5 bases). Germline V lookup: CDR1 MNHNS, CDR2 SASEGT. This CDR3 spans 13 amino acids. Trimming pared 3 bases from V and 11 bases from J, leaving 16 bases between. The CDR3 coding sequence is TGTGCCAGCAGTGAGATTTGGGGGGAAGGGGCTTTCTTT. Translation gives CASSEIWGEGAFF.

This clonotype occurred many times. The chain couples TRBV9 to TRBJ1-6; possible D gene TRBD1, 6 bases. Germline CDR1 and CDR2: SGDLS and YYNGEE. The V gene lost 2 bases and the J gene lost 7 bases, with 10 bases spanning the gap. The CDR3 contains 14 residues. In nucleotides, the CDR3 is TGTGCCAGCAGCGTCGGGACATACAATTCACCCCTCCACTTT. Translating it yields CASSVGTYNSPLHF.

J is TRBJ2-3 and V is TRBV12-3 or TRBV12-4; unclear D gene. The germline V and J ends were trimmed by 8 bases and 6 bases, with 15 bases remaining between them. The CDR3 contains 13 residues. Here the CDR3 reads CASQDPASDTQYF. Here the CDR3 DNA reads TGTGCCAGCCAAGACCCAGCAAGCGATACGCAGTATTTT.

This clonotype came up a few times. The chain couples TRBV4-1 to TRBJ2-2; TRBD2 might be the D (5 bases). Looked up from germline, CDR1 is MGHRA and CDR2 is YSYEKL. The CDR3 loop spans 17 amino acids. V gave up 6 bases and J gave up 0 bases, with 17 bases separating them. CDR3 residues: CASSLLGPFANTGELFF. CDR3 DNA sequence: TGCGCCAGCAGTCTACTAGGCCCGTTCGCGAACACCGGGGAGCTGTTTTTT.

V and J are TRBV20-1 and TRBJ2-1; 7 nucleotides agree with TRBD1. V was clipped by 0 bases and J by 1 base; unmatched bases: 12. Germline assignment: CDR1 DFQATT and CDR2 SNEGSKA (reference sequence). The CDR3 sequence is 18 residues long. The CDR3 region has the DNA TGCAGTGCTAGAGATATTCTGCGGGCAGGGGGTTCCTACAATGAGCAGTTCTTC. Translating it yields CSARDILRAGGSYNEQFF.

The chain uses TRBV19 and TRBJ1-3; D ambiguous. The germline CDR1 and CDR2 sequences are LNHDA and SQIVND (reference sequence). The V end was cut by 4 bases, the J end by 0 bases, with 10 bases between. The CDR3 is made up of 15 amino acids. The CDR3 loop is CASSKSSRSGNTIYF. For the CDR3, the DNA is TGTGCCAGTAGTAAGTCCTCCCGCTCTGGAAACACCATATATTTT. The variable domain in full, completed from reference TRBV19 and TRBJ1-3, reads DGGITQSPKYLFRKEGQNVTLSCEQNLNHDAMYWYRQDPGQGLRLIYYSQIVNDFQKGDIAEGYSVSREKKESFPLTVTSAQKNPTAFYLCASSKSSRSGNTIYFGEGSWLTVV.

This clonotype came up a few times. Written as DNA, the CDR3 is TGTGCCAGCAGACCCGACACTTCCTACGAGCAGTACTTC. The encoded protein is CASRPDTSYEQYF. The gene calls are TRBV4-2 and TRBJ2-7, with D unresolved. CDR1 and CDR2 (germline): LGHNA, YNFKEQ. This CDR3 region has 13 residues. The V end was cut by 6 bases, the J end by 1 base, with 10 bases between.

The rearrangement uses TRBV6-5 and TRBJ2-7; D is undetermined. The germline V gene has CDR1 MNHEY and CDR2 SVGAGI. Trimming cost V 4 bases and J 5 bases, with 9 bases left between them. CDR3 length equals 12 residues. The CDR3 coding sequence is TGTGCCAGCAGTTCCGTAGGAGACGAGCAGTACTTC. It encodes CASSSVGDEQYF.